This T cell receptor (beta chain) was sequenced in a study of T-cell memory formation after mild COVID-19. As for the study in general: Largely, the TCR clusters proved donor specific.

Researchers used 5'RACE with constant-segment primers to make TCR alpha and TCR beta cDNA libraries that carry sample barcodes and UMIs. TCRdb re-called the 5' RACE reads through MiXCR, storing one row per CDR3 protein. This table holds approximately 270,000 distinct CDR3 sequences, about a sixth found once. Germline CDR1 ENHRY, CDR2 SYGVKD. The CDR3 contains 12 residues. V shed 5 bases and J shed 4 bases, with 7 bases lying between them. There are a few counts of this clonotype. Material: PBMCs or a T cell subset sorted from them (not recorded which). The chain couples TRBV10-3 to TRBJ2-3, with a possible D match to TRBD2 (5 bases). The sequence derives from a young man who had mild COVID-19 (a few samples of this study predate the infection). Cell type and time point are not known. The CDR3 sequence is CAISRLSDTQYF. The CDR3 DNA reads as TGTGCCATCAGTAGACTATCAGATACGCAGTATTTT.